This T cell receptor beta chain was documented in a study of T cells in Graves' hyperthyroidism and ophthalmopathy. V lost 4 bases, J lost 10 bases, and 5 bases stayed unmatched. The CDR3 totals 12 residues. Per the germline V gene, CDR1 is DFQATT and CDR2 is SNEGSKA (reference sequence). Authors of the study amplified TCR beta CDR3 regions from RNA transcripts. HTBI primers drove first-round RT-PCR of the TCR CDR3. TCRdb analysed the multiplex PCR reads with MiXCR anew, one entry per CDR3 protein. Here the sample spans under 750,000 distinct CDR3 sequences, around 20% being singletons. Sequenced: blood. The chain is built from TRBV20-1 and TRBJ2-1, with 9 bases aligning to TRBD1. The source of this sequence is a woman aged 45-60 years with Graves' hyperthyroidism that later progressed to Graves' ophthalmopathy. The DNA for the CDR3 is TGCAGTGCTAAGGGACAGGGCCTGGAGCAGTTCTTC. It specifies CSAKGQGLEQFF.